Listed below are T cell receptor beta chains from one sample, sequenced in a study of T cells in Graves' hyperthyroidism and ophthalmopathy. One entry per CDR3 protein, called by TCRdb with MiXCR from the multiplex PCR reads. The data contain about 640,000 distinct CDR3 sequences, 20% to 25% of them singletons. Sequencing was carried out using blood. These TCRs come from a man under 40 with Graves' ophthalmopathy. Both conserved end residues are part of each CDR3. D genes are given only for firm matches. Clone size is not always given. Where it is, it says once, few, many or a class for expanded clones.

d_gene: NA; v_gene: TRBV5-1; j_gene: TRBJ2-7; abundance: many; CDR3nt: TGCGCCAGCAGCTACAACAGGGCAACCGACGAGCAGTACTTC; CDR3aa: CASSYNRATDEQYF
d_gene: TRBD2; v_gene: TRBV7-3; j_gene: TRBJ2-1; abundance: many; CDR3nt: TGTGCCAGCAGCTTAGACACCGGGACTAAGATCAATGAGCAGTTCTTC; CDR3aa: CASSLDTGTKINEQFF
d_gene: NA; v_gene: TRBV29-1; j_gene: TRBJ2-7; abundance: few; CDR3nt: TGCAGCGGGGGGCAGGGGTCCTACGAGCAGTACTTC; CDR3aa: CSGGQGSYEQYF
d_gene: NA; v_gene: TRBV30; j_gene: TRBJ1-4; abundance: NA; CDR3nt: TGTGCCATGGGACAATTCAATGAAAAACTGTTTTTT; CDR3aa: CAMGQFNEKLFF
d_gene: TRBD2; v_gene: TRBV10-2; j_gene: TRBJ2-2; abundance: NA; CDR3nt: TGCGCCAGCAGTGAGGTGATAGCGGGACGCACCGGGGAGCTGTTTTTT; CDR3aa: CASSEVIAGRTGELFF
d_gene: NA; v_gene: TRBV2; j_gene: TRBJ2-7; abundance: many; CDR3nt: TGTGCCAGCAGTGAAAGGGTCTACGAGCAGTACTTC; CDR3aa: CASSERVYEQYF
d_gene: NA; v_gene: TRBV28; j_gene: TRBJ2-4; abundance: few; CDR3nt: TGTGCCAGCAGTGGAAAAAACATTCAGTACTTC; CDR3aa: CASSGKNIQYF
d_gene: NA; v_gene: TRBV6-1; j_gene: TRBJ1-6; abundance: NA; CDR3nt: TGTGCCAGCAGTGAAGCGTTGTACCAGCTTAACTCCTATAATTCACCCCTCCACTTT; CDR3aa: CASSEALYQLNSYNSPLHF
d_gene: NA; v_gene: TRBV9; j_gene: TRBJ1-4; abundance: few; CDR3nt: TGTGCCAGCAGCCCCAACAGGCAGGAGAATGAAAAACTGTTTTTT; CDR3aa: CASSPNRQENEKLFF
d_gene: NA; v_gene: TRBV28; j_gene: TRBJ1-1; abundance: many; CDR3nt: TGTGCCAGCAGTCACAGGGACCCGGAAGCTTTCTTT; CDR3aa: CASSHRDPEAFF
d_gene: TRBD1; v_gene: TRBV7-8; j_gene: TRBJ1-3; abundance: once; CDR3nt: TGTGCCAGCAGTAGAAGACAGGGAAGAGGAAACACCATATATTTT; CDR3aa: CASSRRQGRGNTIYF
d_gene: NA; v_gene: TRBV10-2; j_gene: TRBJ1-1; abundance: NA; CDR3nt: TGCGCCAGCAGTGGGGCAGCTGAAGCTTTCTTT; CDR3aa: CASSGAAEAFF
d_gene: TRBD1; v_gene: TRBV12-3/TRBV12-4; j_gene: TRBJ2-3; abundance: NA; CDR3nt: TGTGCCAGCAGTGGACCTGGGACAGGGAACACAGATACGCAGTATTTT; CDR3aa: CASSGPGTGNTDTQYF
d_gene: TRBD2; v_gene: TRBV29-1; j_gene: TRBJ2-7; abundance: few; CDR3nt: TGCAGCGTTGAGGCCGGGGTGGCGGGAGGGCCCTACGAGCAGTACTTC; CDR3aa: CSVEAGVAGGPYEQYF
d_gene: TRBD2; v_gene: TRBV11-2; j_gene: TRBJ2-7; abundance: many; CDR3nt: TGTGCCAGCAGCACTCCGGGACTAGCCCCCTACGAGCAGTACTTC; CDR3aa: CASSTPGLAPYEQYF
d_gene: TRBD1; v_gene: TRBV18; j_gene: TRBJ1-1; abundance: NA; CDR3nt: TGTGCCAGCTCACCACCGATGACAGGGGATCGCGGTGAAGCTTTCTTT; CDR3aa: CASSPPMTGDRGEAFF
d_gene: TRBD2; v_gene: TRBV18; j_gene: TRBJ2-1; abundance: few; CDR3nt: TGTGCCAGCTCACCAGAAGCGGGGCCCTACAATGAGCAGTTCTTC; CDR3aa: CASSPEAGPYNEQFF
d_gene: TRBD2; v_gene: TRBV20-1; j_gene: TRBJ2-3; abundance: NA; CDR3nt: TGCAGTGCTAGAGAAAGGCGGGAGGGCGAAGATACGCAGTATTTT; CDR3aa: CSARERREGEDTQYF
d_gene: TRBD2; v_gene: TRBV7-8; j_gene: TRBJ2-1; abundance: many; CDR3nt: TGTGCCAGCAGCTTACCGGGACTAGCGGGAGAGAATGAGCAGTTCTTC; CDR3aa: CASSLPGLAGENEQFF
d_gene: TRBD1; v_gene: TRBV4-1; j_gene: TRBJ2-4; abundance: NA; CDR3nt: TGCGCCAGCAGCCAAGGAATTTTAGGGGGCCTAAAAAACATTCAGTACTTC; CDR3aa: CASSQGILGGLKNIQYF
d_gene: NA; v_gene: TRBV7-8; j_gene: TRBJ2-2; abundance: NA; CDR3nt: TGTGCCAGCAGCACCCAAGGCACCGGGGAGCTGTTTTTT; CDR3aa: CASSTQGTGELFF
d_gene: NA; v_gene: TRBV6-1; j_gene: TRBJ1-1; abundance: NA; CDR3nt: TGTGCCAGATCCCAAAGACAGATCAACACTGAAGCTTTCTTT; CDR3aa: CARSQRQINTEAFF
d_gene: NA; v_gene: TRBV7-9; j_gene: TRBJ2-7; abundance: NA; CDR3nt: TGTGCCAGCAGCTATCTAGCGTCCACCTACGAGCAGTACTTC; CDR3aa: CASSYLASTYEQYF
d_gene: NA; v_gene: TRBV7-9; j_gene: TRBJ2-2; abundance: few; CDR3nt: TGTGCCAGCAGCCAGGGTCCTACCCGAGGCACCGGGGAGCTGTTTTTT; CDR3aa: CASSQGPTRGTGELFF
d_gene: NA; v_gene: TRBV2; j_gene: TRBJ2-6; abundance: NA; CDR3nt: TGTGCCAGCAGCAGGGACGAGATCGCGTCTGGGGCCAACGTCCTGACTTTC; CDR3aa: CASSRDEIASGANVLTF
d_gene: TRBD1; v_gene: TRBV10-2; j_gene: TRBJ1-5; abundance: many; CDR3nt: TGCGCCAGCAGTGAGGGACAGGGGCTGCCCCAGCATTTT; CDR3aa: CASSEGQGLPQHF
d_gene: TRBD1; v_gene: TRBV6-1; j_gene: TRBJ2-1; abundance: NA; CDR3nt: TGTGCCAGCAGTAATGGGGACAGCTCTTACAATGAGCAGTTCTTC; CDR3aa: CASSNGDSSYNEQFF
d_gene: TRBD2; v_gene: TRBV12-3/TRBV12-4; j_gene: TRBJ2-5; abundance: NA; CDR3nt: TGTGCCAGCAGTGGGACTATTCCGGAGACCCAGTACTTC; CDR3aa: CASSGTIPETQYF
d_gene: NA; v_gene: TRBV6-2/TRBV6-3; j_gene: TRBJ2-2; abundance: NA; CDR3nt: TGTGCCAGCAGTTACGGGGTCACCGGGGAGCTGTTTTTT; CDR3aa: CASSYGVTGELFF
d_gene: NA; v_gene: TRBV7-9; j_gene: TRBJ2-1; abundance: many; CDR3nt: TGTGCCAGCAGCTTAGGAAGCGGCCGGGACAATGAGCAGTTCTTC; CDR3aa: CASSLGSGRDNEQFF
d_gene: TRBD1; v_gene: TRBV20-1; j_gene: TRBJ2-7; abundance: many; CDR3nt: TGCAGTGCTAGAGATCGGGCAGGGGGCGGTCGCTACTACGAGCAGTACTTC; CDR3aa: CSARDRAGGGRYYEQYF
d_gene: TRBD2; v_gene: TRBV6-2/TRBV6-3; j_gene: TRBJ2-5; abundance: few; CDR3nt: TGTGCCAGCAGTTACCTCCCTAGCGGACTACAAGAGACCCAGTACTTC; CDR3aa: CASSYLPSGLQETQYF
d_gene: NA; v_gene: TRBV6-2/TRBV6-3; j_gene: TRBJ1-2; abundance: NA; CDR3nt: TGTGCCAGCAGTTATACAGGCCGCGCTGTGGGTAACTATGGCTACACCTTC; CDR3aa: CASSYTGRAVGNYGYTF
d_gene: NA; v_gene: TRBV12-3/TRBV12-4; j_gene: TRBJ1-5; abundance: many; CDR3nt: TGTGCCAGCAGTTTGACAGGTTATAGCAATCAGCCCCAGCATTTT; CDR3aa: CASSLTGYSNQPQHF
d_gene: NA; v_gene: TRBV28; j_gene: TRBJ1-1; abundance: NA; CDR3nt: TGTGCCAGCAGCCTCCGGTGGGGGGTGAGGGACACTGAAGCTTTCTTT; CDR3aa: CASSLRWGVRDTEAFF
d_gene: NA; v_gene: TRBV27; j_gene: TRBJ2-7; abundance: few; CDR3nt: TGTGCCAGCGGGGCTACAGCCTACGAGCAGTACTTC; CDR3aa: CASGATAYEQYF
d_gene: TRBD2; v_gene: TRBV27; j_gene: TRBJ2-4; abundance: NA; CDR3nt: TGTGCCAGCAGTCGAGGGACTAGCGGGGGGAGGGCCAAAAACATTCAGTACTTC; CDR3aa: CASSRGTSGGRAKNIQYF
d_gene: NA; v_gene: TRBV18; j_gene: TRBJ2-5; abundance: NA; CDR3nt: TGTGCCAGCTCACCAGGAATGGTTTACGGTTCAAGAGAGACCCAGTACTTC; CDR3aa: CASSPGMVYGSRETQYF
d_gene: NA; v_gene: TRBV28; j_gene: TRBJ2-1; abundance: NA; CDR3nt: TGTGCCAGCTCCTTGACAGTTGAGCAGTTCTTC; CDR3aa: CASSLTVEQFF
d_gene: TRBD2; v_gene: TRBV4-2; j_gene: TRBJ2-3; abundance: NA; CDR3nt: TGTGCCAGCAGCCAAGATGGGCTAGCGGGAGTTGCGCAGTATTTT; CDR3aa: CASSQDGLAGVAQYF
d_gene: NA; v_gene: TRBV6-5; j_gene: TRBJ1-5; abundance: NA; CDR3nt: TGTGCCAGCAGTTACAGTAGGAGCAATCAGCCCCAGCATTTT; CDR3aa: CASSYSRSNQPQHF
d_gene: NA; v_gene: TRBV28; j_gene: TRBJ2-7; abundance: few; CDR3nt: TGTGCCAGCAGTTTAGTGACTGCAGCTCCGTACGAGCAGTACTTC; CDR3aa: CASSLVTAAPYEQYF
d_gene: TRBD2; v_gene: TRBV24-1; j_gene: TRBJ2-3; abundance: NA; CDR3nt: TGTGCCACCAGTGACCGGACTAGCGGGAGATATACGCAGTATTTT; CDR3aa: CATSDRTSGRYTQYF
d_gene: NA; v_gene: TRBV10-3; j_gene: TRBJ1-5; abundance: NA; CDR3nt: TGTGCCATCTCGCGGGAGGAGCTTCAGCCCCAGCATTTT; CDR3aa: CAISREELQPQHF
d_gene: NA; v_gene: TRBV5-1; j_gene: TRBJ2-3; abundance: NA; CDR3nt: TGCGCCAGCAGCTTGGACTCGTTTAGCACAGATACGCAGTATTTT; CDR3aa: CASSLDSFSTDTQYF
d_gene: NA; v_gene: TRBV19; j_gene: TRBJ2-2; abundance: few; CDR3nt: TGTGCCTCCCGGGACATCCGCAAAAACACCGGGGAGCTGTTTTTT; CDR3aa: CASRDIRKNTGELFF
d_gene: NA; v_gene: TRBV5-5; j_gene: TRBJ2-4; abundance: few; CDR3nt: TGTGCCAGCAGCTTGCTGTTAAACATTCAGTACTTC; CDR3aa: CASSLLLNIQYF
d_gene: NA; v_gene: TRBV10-3; j_gene: TRBJ2-7; abundance: few; CDR3nt: TGTGCCATCAGGGACTGGCGGGGACGCGAGCAGTACTTC; CDR3aa: CAIRDWRGREQYF
d_gene: TRBD1; v_gene: TRBV3-1; j_gene: TRBJ2-3; abundance: many; CDR3nt: TGTGCCAGCAGCCAAGCCGGGACAGGCACAGATACGCAGTATTTT; CDR3aa: CASSQAGTGTDTQYF
d_gene: TRBD1; v_gene: TRBV28; j_gene: TRBJ2-4; abundance: many; CDR3nt: TGTGCCAGCAGTTTATCCGGGACAGGGAAAAACATTCAGTACTTC; CDR3aa: CASSLSGTGKNIQYF